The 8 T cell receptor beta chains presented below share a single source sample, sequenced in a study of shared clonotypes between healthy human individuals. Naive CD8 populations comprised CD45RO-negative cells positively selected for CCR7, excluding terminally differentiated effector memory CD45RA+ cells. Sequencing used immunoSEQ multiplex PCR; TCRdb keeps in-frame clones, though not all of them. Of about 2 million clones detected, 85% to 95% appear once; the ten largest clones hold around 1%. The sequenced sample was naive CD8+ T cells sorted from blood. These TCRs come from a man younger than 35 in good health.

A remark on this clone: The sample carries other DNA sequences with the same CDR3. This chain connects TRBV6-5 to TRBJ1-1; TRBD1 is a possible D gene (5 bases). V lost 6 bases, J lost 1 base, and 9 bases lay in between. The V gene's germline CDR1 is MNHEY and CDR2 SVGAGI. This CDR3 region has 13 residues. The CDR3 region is CASSPTGNTEAFF. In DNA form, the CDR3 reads TGTGCCAGCAGCCCCACAGGGAACACTGAAGCTTTCTTT.

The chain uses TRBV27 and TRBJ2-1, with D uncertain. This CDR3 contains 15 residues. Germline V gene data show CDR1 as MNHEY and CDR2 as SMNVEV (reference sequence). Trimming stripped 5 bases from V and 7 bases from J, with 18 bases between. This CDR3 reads CASSPGVLGLNEQFF. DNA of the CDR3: TGTGCCAGCAGTCCTGGGGTCCTAGGTCTGAATGAGCAGTTCTTC.

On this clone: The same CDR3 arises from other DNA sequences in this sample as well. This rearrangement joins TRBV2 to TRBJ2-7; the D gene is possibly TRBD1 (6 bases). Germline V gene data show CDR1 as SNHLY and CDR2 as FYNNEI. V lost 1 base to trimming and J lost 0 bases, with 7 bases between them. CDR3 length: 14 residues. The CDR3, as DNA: TGTGCCAGCAGTGAAGAGGGACACTCCTACGAGCAGTACTTC. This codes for CASSEEGHSYEQYF.

Here the CDR3 DNA reads TGCGCCAGCAGCCCCGGGGTGAATTCACCCCTCCACTTT. The encoded protein is CASSPGVNSPLHF. This rearrangement joins TRBV4-1 to TRBJ1-6; no clear D. The germline gives CDR1 MGHRA, CDR2 YSYEKL. The CDR3 consists of 13 residues. V dropped 4 bases and J dropped 7 bases, with 8 bases sitting between them.

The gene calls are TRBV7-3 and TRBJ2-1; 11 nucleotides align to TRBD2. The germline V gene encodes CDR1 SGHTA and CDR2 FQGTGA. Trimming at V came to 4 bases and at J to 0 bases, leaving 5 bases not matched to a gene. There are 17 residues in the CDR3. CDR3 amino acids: CASSSLLAGDSYNEQFF. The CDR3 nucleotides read TGTGCCAGCAGCTCCCTACTAGCGGGGGACTCCTACAATGAGCAGTTCTTC.

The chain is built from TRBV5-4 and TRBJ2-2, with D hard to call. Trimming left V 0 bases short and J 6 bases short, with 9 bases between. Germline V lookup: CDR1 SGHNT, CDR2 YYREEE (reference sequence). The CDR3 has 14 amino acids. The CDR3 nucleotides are TGTGCCAGCAGCTTGGGACTCTCTCCCGGGGAGCTGTTTTTT. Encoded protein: CASSLGLSPGELFF.

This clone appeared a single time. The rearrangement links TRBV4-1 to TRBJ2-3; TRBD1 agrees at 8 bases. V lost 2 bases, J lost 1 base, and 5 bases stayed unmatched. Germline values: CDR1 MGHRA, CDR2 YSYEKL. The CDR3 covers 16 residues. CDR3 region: CASSQKQGGGTDTQYF. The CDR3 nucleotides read TGCGCCAGCAGCCAAAAACAGGGGGGAGGCACAGATACGCAGTATTTT.

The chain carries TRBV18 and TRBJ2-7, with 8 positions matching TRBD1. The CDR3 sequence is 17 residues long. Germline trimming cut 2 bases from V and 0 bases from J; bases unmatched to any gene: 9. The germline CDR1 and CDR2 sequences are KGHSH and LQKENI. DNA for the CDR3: TGTGCCAGCTCACCAAGGGGTGCAGGGGGCTACTCCTACGAGCAGTACTTC. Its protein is CASSPRGAGGYSYEQYF. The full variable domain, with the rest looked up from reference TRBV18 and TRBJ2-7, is NAGVMQNPRHLVRRRGQEARLRCSPMKGHSHVYWYRQLPEEGLKFMVYLQKENIIDESGMPKERFSAEFPKEGPSILRIQQVVRGDSAAYFCASSPRGAGGYSYEQYFGPGTRLTVT.